A single sample is the source of the 25 T cell receptor beta chains below, sequenced in a study of control samples from healthy donors and cancer patients. Some clones are missing from TCRdb's copy, which holds only in-frame ones; the method was immunoSEQ multiplex PCR. The table includes around 200,000 clones, 85% to 95% detected once. The sample comprised blood. These receptors were collected from a man aged 45-60 years in good health.

The J gene is TRBJ2-2, the V gene TRBV9; a weak D match, TRBD1 (5 bases). This CDR3 comprises 15 residues. The germline V gene encodes CDR1 SGDLS and CDR2 YYNGEE. The V end was cut by 6 bases, the J end by 3 bases, with 15 bases between. CDR3: CASNLGQKYTGELFF. The CDR3 region has the DNA TGTGCCAGCAACCTGGGGCAGAAGTACACCGGGGAGCTGTTTTTT.

The rearrangement uses TRBV18 and TRBJ1-2; a possible D gene is TRBD1 (5 bases). This CDR3 comprises 14 residues. Germline V gene lookup returns CDR1 KGHSH and CDR2 LQKENI. The V gene lost 6 bases and the J gene lost 2 bases, with 13 bases spanning the gap. The CDR3 spells CASSSAGVNYGYTF. The CDR3, as DNA: TGTGCCAGCTCCTCAGCGGGGGTCAACTATGGCTACACCTTC.

The chain couples TRBV7-8 to TRBJ1-1; D might be TRBD1 (5 bases). The germline CDR1 and CDR2 sequences are SGHVS and FQNEAQ. The CDR3 covers 13 residues. V lost 5 bases, J lost 3 bases, and 10 bases lay in between. This CDR3 reads CASSVDSYTEAFF. The CDR3 DNA follows: TGTGCCAGCAGCGTTGACAGTTACACTGAAGCTTTCTTT.

The chain combines TRBV5-1 with TRBJ1-1; tentative D call: TRBD1 (5 bases). The V end lost 3 bases, the J end lost 5 bases, and 14 bases lay between the germline ends. The CDR3 has 14 residues. Germline values: CDR1 SGHRS, CDR2 YFSETQ. Written as DNA, the CDR3 is TGCGCCAGCAGCTCCGCTCCTGGGGGTACTGAAGCTTTCTTT. It is translated as CASSSAPGGTEAFF. Full variable domain (outside the CDR3, taken from reference TRBV5-1 and TRBJ1-1): KAGVTQTPRYLIKTRGQQVTLSCSPISGHRSVSWYQQTPGQGLQFLFEYFSETQRNKGNFPGRFSGRQFSNSRSEMNVSTLELGDSALYLCASSSAPGGTEAFFGQGTRLTVV.

This clone was detected once. The rearrangement uses TRBV6-2 or TRBV6-3 and TRBJ2-2, with D possibly being TRBD1 (5 bases). The CDR3 runs to 20 residues. Trimming pared 2 bases from V and 0 bases from J, leaving 22 bases between. CDR1 and CDR2 from the germline V gene are MNHEY and SVGEGT. Here the CDR3 DNA reads TGTGCCAGCAGTTACGCCACACCTGGACACGTGCCCGCGAACACCGGGGAGCTGTTTTTT. This gives the protein CASSYATPGHVPANTGELFF.

V usage is TRBV28 and J usage is TRBJ2-3; D unresolved. Between the trimmed V and J ends, which lost 3 bases and 4 bases, there was a span of 8 bases. CDR1 and CDR2 from the germline V gene are MDHEN and SYDVKM. The length of the CDR3 is 13 residues. CDR3 in DNA: TGTGCCAGCAGTTTTGGCGAGTCAGATACGCAGTATTTT. Its protein product is CASSFGESDTQYF.

This chain connects TRBV6-5 to TRBJ1-2; 9 nucleotides align to TRBD1. The CDR3 runs 13 residues. V lost 7 bases, J lost 5 bases, and 5 bases stayed unmatched. Germline V gene sequence: CDR1 MNHEY, CDR2 SVGAGI. Written as DNA, the CDR3 is TGTGCCAGCACCTCTGGACAGGGGTATGGCTACACCTTC. Encoded protein: CASTSGQGYGYTF.

The chain has TRBV5-1 and TRBJ2-5, with a weak D call TRBD2 (7 bases). V shed 7 bases and J shed 4 bases, with 14 bases lying between them. The CDR3 covers 13 residues. Germline assignment: CDR1 SGHRS and CDR2 YFSETQ. The CDR3 loop is CASGGGGIETQYF. The CDR3 DNA sequence: TGCGCCAGCGGGGGCGGGGGAATAGAGACCCAGTACTTC.

The V gene is TRBV7-9, the J gene TRBJ1-2; 11 bases map to TRBD1. V lost 11 bases to trimming and J lost 8 bases; unmatched junction nucleotides: 4. The CDR3 is 11 amino acids. Looked up from germline, CDR1 is SEHNR and CDR2 is FQNEAQ (reference sequence). The CDR3 loop reads CAGQGAQGYTF. DNA of the CDR3: TGTGCCGGACAGGGGGCTCAGGGCTACACCTTC.

The V and J genes are TRBV7-2 and TRBJ1-4; maybe TRBD1 (5 bases). The V gene's germline CDR1 is SGHTA and CDR2 FQGNSA. The CDR3 is 16 residues long. V lost 3 bases to trimming and J lost 8 bases, with 19 bases between them. The CDR3 reads CASSFRDARFGEKLFF. As DNA, the CDR3 is TGTGCCAGCAGCTTCCGGGACGCCAGATTCGGGGAAAAACTGTTTTTT.

The CDR3 DNA is TGTGCCAGCTCACCACCGGAGCAGAAAGCTTTCTTT. Amino acid sequence: CASSPPEQKAFF. The chain joins TRBV18 to TRBJ1-1; D unresolved. The V end was cut by 0 bases, the J end by 9 bases, with 8 bases between. The CDR3 contains 12 residues. Germline V CDR1 and CDR2: KGHSH, LQKENI.

The chain carries TRBV13 and TRBJ1-2, with D possibly being TRBD1 (6 bases). The CDR3 extends over 14 amino acids. Trimming cost V 4 bases and J 8 bases, with 17 bases left between them. Germline loops: CDR1 PRHDT, CDR2 FYEKMQ (reference sequence). CDR3 loop: CASSSRQAVPGYTF. The CDR3 DNA reads TGTGCCAGCAGCTCGAGACAGGCTGTACCCGGCTACACCTTC.

The chain recombines TRBV5-6 with TRBJ1-1; 8 bases are shared with TRBD1. This CDR3 is built from 16 residues. V dropped 3 bases and J dropped 6; count of bases not matched to a gene: 13. Germline-derived CDR1 and CDR2 are SGHDT and YYEEEE. The CDR3 bases are TGTGCCAGCAGCTCATCCTCCCGGACAGGGAGGTCTGAAGCTTTCTTT. It yields the protein CASSSSSRTGRSEAFF.

The chain joins TRBV18 to TRBJ2-5; perhaps TRBD1 as D (6 bases). The CDR3 sequence is 18 residues long. Per the germline V gene, CDR1 is KGHSH and CDR2 is LQKENI. The ends were cut back, 4 bases at V and 2 bases at J, with 23 bases in the middle. The CDR3 is CASSRVNPSPGQQETQYF. The CDR3, as DNA: TGTGCCAGCTCACGGGTTAACCCCAGTCCAGGACAGCAAGAGACCCAGTACTTC.

The CDR3 DNA reads as TGTGCCAGCAGCTTAGGTAGGGACAGGGGGCGTATTGAGCAGTTCTTC. This encodes CASSLGRDRGRIEQFF. The chain couples TRBV7-2 to TRBJ2-1; 12 positions agree with TRBD1. The CDR3 is 16 residues long. Per germline, CDR1 SGHTA and CDR2 FQGNSA. V shed 1 base, J shed 9 bases, and the junction held 7 bases outside the gene matches.

The CDR3 region is CASRGQGRNTIYF. The CDR3 nucleotides are TGTGCCAGCCGAGGACAGGGAAGAAACACCATATATTTT. V and J are TRBV28 and TRBJ1-3, with 8 bases aligning to TRBD1. Germline CDR1 reads MDHEN; CDR2 reads SYDVKM. Trimming took 8 bases from V and 5 from J; bases not matched to a gene: 5. CDR3 length: 13 residues.

The chain has TRBV14 and TRBJ2-1, with D hard to call. This CDR3 region has 15 residues. V was shortened by 0 bases and J by 3 bases, with 9 bases between the two germline ends. The V gene's germline CDR1 is SGHDN and CDR2 FVKESK. CDR3 nucleotide sequence: TGTGCCAGCAGCCAAGATGTACAAAACTACAATGAGCAGTTCTTC. As protein: CASSQDVQNYNEQFF.

The V gene is TRBV19, the J gene TRBJ2-5, with a tentative D call TRBD1 (7 bases). Trimming cost V 2 bases and J 7 bases, with 17 bases left between them. The CDR3 extends over 15 amino acids. Looked up from germline, CDR1 is LNHDA and CDR2 is SQIVND (reference sequence). The CDR3: CASSISTGTAGTQYF. The DNA of the CDR3 is TGTGCCAGTAGTATAAGTACTGGGACAGCGGGGACCCAGTACTTC.

This chain connects TRBV6-5 to TRBJ1-5; the D is unclear. Germline values: CDR1 MNHEY, CDR2 SVGAGI. CDR3 length: 15 amino acids. With 0 bases removed from V and 0 bases from J, the gap between germline ends came to 6 bases. The CDR3 sequence: CASSYSRGSNQPQHF. For the CDR3, the DNA is TGTGCCAGCAGTTACTCGAGAGGTAGCAATCAGCCCCAGCATTTT.

This chain uses TRBV3-1 (or the pseudogene TRBV3-2) with TRBJ1-1; the D is unclear. Trimming removed 1 base at V and 2 bases at J, with 8 bases between. The CDR3 consists of 14 residues. CDR1 is LGHDT and CDR2 is YNNKEL in the germline V gene (reference sequence). The CDR3 spells CASSQVPVNTEAFF. In DNA form, the CDR3 reads TGTGCCAGCAGCCAAGTACCTGTAAACACTGAAGCTTTCTTT.

The J gene is TRBJ2-7, the V gene TRBV21-1; no DNA check was done on the table's D call, TRBD1. TRBV21-1 has pseudogene status. The CDR3 runs to 14 residues. Here the CDR3 DNA reads TGTGCCAGCAGCGAGCGACAGGGATGGCGCGAGCAGTACGTC. Protein: CASSERQGWREQYV.

J is TRBJ1-2 and V is TRBV7-9; 9 bases are a match to TRBD1. CDR3 length: 15 residues. Per germline, CDR1 SEHNR and CDR2 FQNEAQ (reference sequence). V lost 5 bases, J lost 2 bases, and 6 bases stayed unmatched. CDR3 in DNA: TGTGCCAGCAGCCTACAGGGGGCTACCAACTATGGCTACACCTTC. Translation: CASSLQGATNYGYTF.

The CDR3 reads CASSVSGNTGELFF. The CDR3 DNA is TGTGCCAGCAGCGTTTCGGGGAACACCGGGGAGCTGTTTTTT. The chain combines TRBV9 with TRBJ2-2, with unresolved D. The CDR3 runs to 14 residues. The germline gives CDR1 SGDLS, CDR2 YYNGEE. V was trimmed by 2 bases and J by 1 base, leaving 6 bases between them.

The V and J genes are TRBV5-1 and TRBJ2-6; D not resolved. The CDR3 has 16 residues. Germline V gene sequence: CDR1 SGHRS, CDR2 YFSETQ. Trimming left V 3 bases short and J 6 bases short, with 16 bases between. The CDR3 reads CASSSATHPQANVLTF. The DNA of the CDR3 is TGCGCCAGCAGCTCAGCGACCCATCCCCAGGCCAACGTCCTGACTTTC. Variable domain in full (rest from reference TRBV5-1 and TRBJ2-6): KAGVTQTPRYLIKTRGQQVTLSCSPISGHRSVSWYQQTPGQGLQFLFEYFSETQRNKGNFPGRFSGRQFSNSRSEMNVSTLELGDSALYLCASSSATHPQANVLTFGAGSRLTVL.

This chain connects TRBV24-1 to TRBJ1-5; weak D call: TRBD1 (5 bases). Trimming left V 1 base short and J 11 bases short, with 11 bases between. The CDR3 extends over 13 amino acids. CDR1 is KGHDR, CDR2 SFDVKD, per germline. In nucleotides, the CDR3 is TGTGCCACCAGTGATTTTGGCCAGGGAGCCCAGCATTTT. It codes for CATSDFGQGAQHF.